This T cell receptor (beta chain) originates from a study of blood T cells in healthy people across ages. CDR3 length: 12 amino acids. The germline V and J ends were trimmed by 3 bases and 4 bases, with 6 bases remaining between them. This clonotype was observed at least ten times. Next came a second PCR, run for about 7 to 12 cycles, which used a sample-barcoded 5' primer along with a J-beta primer mix. Via MiXCR, TCRdb re-called the 5' RACE reads, giving one row per CDR3 protein. The profile shows just under 550,000 distinct CDR3 sequences, around 24% of them singletons. The same sample was also studied in work on T cells of mothers and their children. As that study records: Nine systemically healthy Caucasian donors: three mothers, six children.

What was sequenced was blood. This clonotype originated in a boy younger than 18 in good health. The chain joins TRBV12-3 or TRBV12-4 to TRBJ1-2; no definite D call. The CDR3 bases are TGTGCCAGCAGTTTGACCGTCTATGGCTACACCTTC. Encoded protein: CASSLTVYGYTF.